Only a few counts were recorded for the clone carrying this TCR beta chain. Its antigen is undetermined. Treatment noted: oral pan-JAK inhibitor, 5-10 mg twice daily. Germline lookup yields CDR1 LNHDA and CDR2 SQIVND (reference sequence). The CDR3 is made up of 15 amino acids. The ends were cut back, 3 bases at V and 1 base at J, with 12 bases in the middle. The source of the sample is a study of CD8+ T cells in alopecia areata. Study background: Treated patients took oral tofacitinib at 5 to 10 mg twice daily. Dosing spanned 6 to 18 months on tofacitinib, then 6 months off drug. Findings of the study overall: Lesional scalp, notably in alopecia totalis/universalis, had clonality above that of normal scalp. Although TCR sharing was seen in mice, sharing across patients was less clear, possibly for HLA-related reasons.

RNA, once extracted, was reverse transcribed into cDNA for use as the sequencing template. The data were produced by immunoSEQ multiplex PCR, yet TCRdb's version contains in-frame clones alone and is incomplete. The sample holds under 350,000 clones, more than 45% seen once. Sequenced material: CD4+ T cells sorted from blood, taken at week 24, from a patient treated with tofacitinib. The receptor's source is a human donor with alopecia areata. V usage is TRBV19 and J usage is TRBJ2-5, with TRBD2 as a possible D gene (5 bases). The CDR3 nucleotides are TGTGCCAGTAGTATGGGGTCCGGGATCCAAGAGACCCAGTACTTC. It codes for CASSMGSGIQETQYF.